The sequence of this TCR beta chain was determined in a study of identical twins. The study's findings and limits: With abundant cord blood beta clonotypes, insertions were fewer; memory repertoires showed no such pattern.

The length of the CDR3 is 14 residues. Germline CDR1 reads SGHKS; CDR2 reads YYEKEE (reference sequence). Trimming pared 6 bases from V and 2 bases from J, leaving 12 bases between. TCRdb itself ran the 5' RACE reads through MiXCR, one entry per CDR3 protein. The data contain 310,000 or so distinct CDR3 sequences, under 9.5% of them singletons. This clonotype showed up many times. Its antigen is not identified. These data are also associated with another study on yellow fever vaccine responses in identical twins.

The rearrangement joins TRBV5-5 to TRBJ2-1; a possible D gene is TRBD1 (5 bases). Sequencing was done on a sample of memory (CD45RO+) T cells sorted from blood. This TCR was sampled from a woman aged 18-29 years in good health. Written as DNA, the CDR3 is TGTGCCAGCAAAGTCCCAGGGCCCTACAATGAGCAGTTCTTC. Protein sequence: CASKVPGPYNEQFF.